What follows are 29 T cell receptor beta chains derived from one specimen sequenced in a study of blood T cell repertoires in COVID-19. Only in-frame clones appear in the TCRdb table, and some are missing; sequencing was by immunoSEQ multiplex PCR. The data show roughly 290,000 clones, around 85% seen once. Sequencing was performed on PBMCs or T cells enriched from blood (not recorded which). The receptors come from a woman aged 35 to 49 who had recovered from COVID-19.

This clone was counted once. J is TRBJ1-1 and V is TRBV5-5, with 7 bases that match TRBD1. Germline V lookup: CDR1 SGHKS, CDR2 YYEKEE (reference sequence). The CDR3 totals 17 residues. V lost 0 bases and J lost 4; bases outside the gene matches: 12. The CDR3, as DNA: TGTGCCAGCAGCTTGGACGTTGTGACAGGGCGGTTCACTGAAGCTTTCTTT. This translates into CASSLDVVTGRFTEAFF.

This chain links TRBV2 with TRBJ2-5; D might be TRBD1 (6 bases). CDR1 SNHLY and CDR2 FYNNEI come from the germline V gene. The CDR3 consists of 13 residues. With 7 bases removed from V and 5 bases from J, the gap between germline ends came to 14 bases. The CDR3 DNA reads TGTGCCAGCAACCTGGCCCAGGGGGAGACCCAGTACTTC. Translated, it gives CASNLAQGETQYF.

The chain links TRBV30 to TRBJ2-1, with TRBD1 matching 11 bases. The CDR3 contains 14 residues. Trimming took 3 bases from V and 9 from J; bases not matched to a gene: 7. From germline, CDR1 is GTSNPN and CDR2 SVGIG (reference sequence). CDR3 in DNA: TGTGCCTGGAGGCGGACAGGGGGCCTGGGTGAGCAGTTCTTC. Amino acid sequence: CAWRRTGGLGEQFF.

The DNA of the CDR3 is TGTGCCAGCAGTTTAGAGGTCGGCGGGAGCTCCTACGAGCAGTACTTC. It encodes CASSLEVGGSSYEQYF. The rearrangement links TRBV28 to TRBJ2-7; 7 bases align to TRBD2. CDR1 MDHEN and CDR2 SYDVKM come from the germline V gene. The J segment lost 0 bases and the V segment lost 2 bases, leaving 7 bases of the junction unmatched. This CDR3 region has 16 residues.

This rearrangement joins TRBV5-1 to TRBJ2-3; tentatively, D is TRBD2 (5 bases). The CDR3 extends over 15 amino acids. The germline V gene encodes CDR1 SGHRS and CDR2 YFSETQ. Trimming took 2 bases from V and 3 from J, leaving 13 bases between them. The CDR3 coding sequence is TGCGCCAGCAGCTTCGTAGGAGCGGAAACAGATACGCAGTATTTT. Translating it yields CASSFVGAETDTQYF.

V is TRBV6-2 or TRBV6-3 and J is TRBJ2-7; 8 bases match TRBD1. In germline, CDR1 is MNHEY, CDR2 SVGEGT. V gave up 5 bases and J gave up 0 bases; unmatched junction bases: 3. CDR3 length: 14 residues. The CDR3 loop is CASSPQGASYEQYF. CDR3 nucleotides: TGTGCCAGCAGTCCGCAGGGGGCCTCCTACGAGCAGTACTTC.

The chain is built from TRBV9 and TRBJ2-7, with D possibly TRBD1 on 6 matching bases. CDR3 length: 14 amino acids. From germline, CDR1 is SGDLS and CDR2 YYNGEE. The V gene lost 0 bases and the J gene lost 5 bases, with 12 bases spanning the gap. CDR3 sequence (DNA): TGTGCCAGCAGCGTAGCGGCCAGGGGTGACGAGCAGTACTTC. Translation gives CASSVAARGDEQYF.

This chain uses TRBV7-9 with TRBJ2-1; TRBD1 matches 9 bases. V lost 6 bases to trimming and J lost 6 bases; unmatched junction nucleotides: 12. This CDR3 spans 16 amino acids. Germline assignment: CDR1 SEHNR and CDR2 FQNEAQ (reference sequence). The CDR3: CASSRLPGQGSNEQFF. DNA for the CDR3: TGTGCCAGCAGTCGACTTCCGGGACAGGGTTCCAATGAGCAGTTCTTC.

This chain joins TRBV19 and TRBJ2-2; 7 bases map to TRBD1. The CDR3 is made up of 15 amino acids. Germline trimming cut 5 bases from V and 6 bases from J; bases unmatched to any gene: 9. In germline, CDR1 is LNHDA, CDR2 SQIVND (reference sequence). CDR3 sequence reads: CASSRGGQIAGELFF. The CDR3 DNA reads TGTGCCAGTAGTCGAGGGGGACAGATAGCCGGGGAGCTGTTTTTT.

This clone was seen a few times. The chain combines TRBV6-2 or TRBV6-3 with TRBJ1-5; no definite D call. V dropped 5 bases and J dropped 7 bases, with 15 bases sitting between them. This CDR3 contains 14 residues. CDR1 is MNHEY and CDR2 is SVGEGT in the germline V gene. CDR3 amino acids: CASSITGRGQPQHF. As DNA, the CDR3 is TGTGCCAGCAGTATTACTGGGCGAGGGCAGCCCCAGCATTTT.

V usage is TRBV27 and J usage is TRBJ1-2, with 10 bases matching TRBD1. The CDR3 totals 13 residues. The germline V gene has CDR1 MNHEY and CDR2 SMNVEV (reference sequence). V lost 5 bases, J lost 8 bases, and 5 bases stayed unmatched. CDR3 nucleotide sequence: TGTGCCAGCAGTCCCGGGACAGGGGTCGGCTACACCTTC. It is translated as CASSPGTGVGYTF.

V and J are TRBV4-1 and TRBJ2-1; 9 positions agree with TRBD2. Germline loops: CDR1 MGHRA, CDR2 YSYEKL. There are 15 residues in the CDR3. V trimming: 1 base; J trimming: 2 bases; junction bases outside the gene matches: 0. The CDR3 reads CASSQVAGAYNEQFF. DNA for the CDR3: TGCGCCAGCAGCCAAGTAGCGGGAGCCTACAATGAGCAGTTCTTC.

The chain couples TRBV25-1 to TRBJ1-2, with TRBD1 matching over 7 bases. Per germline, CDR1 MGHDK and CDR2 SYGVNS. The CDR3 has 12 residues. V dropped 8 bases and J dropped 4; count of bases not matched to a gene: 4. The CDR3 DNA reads TGTGCCAGCGGACAGGATCCCTATGGCTACACCTTC. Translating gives CASGQDPYGYTF.

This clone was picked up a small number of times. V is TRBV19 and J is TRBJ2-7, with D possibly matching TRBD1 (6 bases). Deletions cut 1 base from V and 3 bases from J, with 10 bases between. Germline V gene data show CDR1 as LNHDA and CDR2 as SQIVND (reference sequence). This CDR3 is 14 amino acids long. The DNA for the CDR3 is TGTGCCAGTAGTATAGCCGGGACAAACTACGAGCAGTACTTC. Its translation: CASSIAGTNYEQYF.

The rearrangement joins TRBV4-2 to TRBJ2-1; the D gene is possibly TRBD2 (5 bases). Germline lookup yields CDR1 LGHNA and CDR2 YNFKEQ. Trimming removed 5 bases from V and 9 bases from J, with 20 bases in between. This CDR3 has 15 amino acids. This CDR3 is CASSGSGGRWSEQFF. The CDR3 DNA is TGTGCCAGCAGCGGAAGCGGAGGTAGGTGGAGTGAGCAGTTCTTC.

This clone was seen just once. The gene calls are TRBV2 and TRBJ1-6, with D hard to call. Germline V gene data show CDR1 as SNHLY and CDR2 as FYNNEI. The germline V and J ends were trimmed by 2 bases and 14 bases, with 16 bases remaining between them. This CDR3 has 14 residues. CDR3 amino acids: CASSELNGQVTLHF. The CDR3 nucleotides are TGTGCCAGCAGTGAATTAAATGGGCAAGTAACCCTCCACTTT.

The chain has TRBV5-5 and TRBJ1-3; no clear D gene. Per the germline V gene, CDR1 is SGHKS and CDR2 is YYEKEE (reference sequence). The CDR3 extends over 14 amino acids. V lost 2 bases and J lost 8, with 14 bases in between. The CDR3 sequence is CASSFEGIRDTIYF. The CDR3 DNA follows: TGTGCCAGCAGCTTTGAGGGTATACGGGACACCATATATTTT.

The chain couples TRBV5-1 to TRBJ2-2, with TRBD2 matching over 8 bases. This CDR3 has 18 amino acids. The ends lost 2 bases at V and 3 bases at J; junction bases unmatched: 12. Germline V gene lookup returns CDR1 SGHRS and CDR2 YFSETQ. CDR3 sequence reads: CASSFKAGAGGYTGELFF. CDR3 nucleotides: TGCGCCAGCAGCTTTAAAGCGGGAGCTGGTGGGTACACCGGGGAGCTGTTTTTT.

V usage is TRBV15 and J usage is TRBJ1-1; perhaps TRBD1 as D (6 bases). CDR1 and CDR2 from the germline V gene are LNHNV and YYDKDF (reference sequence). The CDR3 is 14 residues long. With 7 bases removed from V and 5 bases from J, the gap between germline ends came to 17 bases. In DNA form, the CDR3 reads TGTGCCACCAAGGCTCAGGGGCTCTGGACTGAAGCTTTCTTT. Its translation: CATKAQGLWTEAFF.

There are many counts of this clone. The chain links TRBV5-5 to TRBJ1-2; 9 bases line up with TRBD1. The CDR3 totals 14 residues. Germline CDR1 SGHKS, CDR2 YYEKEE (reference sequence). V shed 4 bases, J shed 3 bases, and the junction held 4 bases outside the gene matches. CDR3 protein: CASSLTGGYYGYTF. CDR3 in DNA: TGTGCCAGCAGCCTGACAGGGGGATACTATGGCTACACCTTC.

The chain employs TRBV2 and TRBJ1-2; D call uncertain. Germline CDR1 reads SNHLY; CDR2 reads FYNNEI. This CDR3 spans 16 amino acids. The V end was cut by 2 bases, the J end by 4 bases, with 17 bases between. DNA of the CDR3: TGTGCCAGCAGTGAAATGTCCGCTTTGCTGAGCTATGGCTACACCTTC. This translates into CASSEMSALLSYGYTF.

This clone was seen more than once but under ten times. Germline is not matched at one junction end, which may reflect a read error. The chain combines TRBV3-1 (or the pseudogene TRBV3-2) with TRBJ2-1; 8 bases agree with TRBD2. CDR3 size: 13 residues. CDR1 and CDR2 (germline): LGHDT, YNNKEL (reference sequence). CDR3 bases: TGTGCCAGCAGCCGGGGACTAGTCAATAAGCAGTTCTTC. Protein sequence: CASSRGLVNKQFF.

CDR3 sequence reads: CASSQERAGDNYEQYF. Written as DNA, the CDR3 is TGTGCCAGCAGCCAAGAAAGGGCGGGAGATAACTACGAGCAGTACTTC. The chain joins TRBV4-2 to TRBJ2-7; TRBD2 matches at 7 bases. CDR1 LGHNA and CDR2 YNFKEQ come from the germline V gene. This CDR3 has 16 residues. With V trimmed by 0 bases and J by 3 bases, 8 bases remained unmatched.

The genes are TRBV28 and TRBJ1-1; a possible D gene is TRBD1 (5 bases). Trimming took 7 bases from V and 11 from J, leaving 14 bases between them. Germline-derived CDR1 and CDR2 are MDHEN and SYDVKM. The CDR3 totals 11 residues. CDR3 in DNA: TGTGCCAGCAAGAACATTGGGGGGGCTTTCTTT. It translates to CASKNIGGAFF.

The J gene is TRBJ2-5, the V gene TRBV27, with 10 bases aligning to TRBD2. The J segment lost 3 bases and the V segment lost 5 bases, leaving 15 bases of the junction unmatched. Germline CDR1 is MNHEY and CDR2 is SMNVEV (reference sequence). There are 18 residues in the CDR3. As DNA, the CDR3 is TGTGCCAGCAGTCGGACCGGGGTTGGTACTAGCGGGAAAGAGACCCAGTACTTC. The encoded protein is CASSRTGVGTSGKETQYF.

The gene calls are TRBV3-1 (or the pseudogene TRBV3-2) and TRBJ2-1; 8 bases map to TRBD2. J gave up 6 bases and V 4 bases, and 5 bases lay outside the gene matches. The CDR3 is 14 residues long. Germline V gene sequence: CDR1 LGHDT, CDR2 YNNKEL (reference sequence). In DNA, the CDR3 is TGTGCCAGCAGCCGAGCGGGAGTATCCAATGAGCAGTTCTTC. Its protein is CASSRAGVSNEQFF.

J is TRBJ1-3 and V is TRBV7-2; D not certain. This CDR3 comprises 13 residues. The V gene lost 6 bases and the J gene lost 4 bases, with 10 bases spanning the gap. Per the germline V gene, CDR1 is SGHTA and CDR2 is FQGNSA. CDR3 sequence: CASRGSLGNTIYF. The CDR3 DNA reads TGTGCCAGCAGGGGGAGCCTAGGAAACACCATATATTTT.

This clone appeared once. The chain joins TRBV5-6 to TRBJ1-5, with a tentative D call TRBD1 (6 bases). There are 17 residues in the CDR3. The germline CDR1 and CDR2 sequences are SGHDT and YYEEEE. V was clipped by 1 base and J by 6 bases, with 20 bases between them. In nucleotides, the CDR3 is TGTGCCAGCAGCTTGTGGGCCCACACAGGGATCCCTCAGCCCCAGCATTTT. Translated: CASSLWAHTGIPQPQHF.

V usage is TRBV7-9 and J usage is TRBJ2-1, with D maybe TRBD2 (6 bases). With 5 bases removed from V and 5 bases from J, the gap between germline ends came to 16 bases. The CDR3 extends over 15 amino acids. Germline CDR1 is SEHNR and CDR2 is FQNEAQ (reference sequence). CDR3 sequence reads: CASSPTTDYHNEQFF. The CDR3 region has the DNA TGTGCCAGCAGCCCCACAACGGACTACCACAATGAGCAGTTCTTC.